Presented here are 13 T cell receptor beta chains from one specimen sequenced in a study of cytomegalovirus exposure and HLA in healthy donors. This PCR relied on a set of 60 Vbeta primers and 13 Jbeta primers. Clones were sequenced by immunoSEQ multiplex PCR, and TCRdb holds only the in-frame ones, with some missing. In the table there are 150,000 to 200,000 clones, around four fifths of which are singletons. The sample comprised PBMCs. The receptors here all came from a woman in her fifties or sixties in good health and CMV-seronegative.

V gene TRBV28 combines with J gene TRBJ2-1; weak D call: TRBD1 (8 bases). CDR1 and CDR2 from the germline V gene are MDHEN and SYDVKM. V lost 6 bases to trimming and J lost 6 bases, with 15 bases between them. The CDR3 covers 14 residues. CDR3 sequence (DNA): TGTGCCAGCAGAGCCACAGGGGGGGTCAATGAGCAGTTCTTC. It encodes CASRATGGVNEQFF.

CDR3 sequence: CASSPGQGAIYEQYF. In nucleotides, the CDR3 is TGTGCCAGCAGTCCCGGACAGGGGGCTATATACGAGCAGTACTTC. The rearrangement joins TRBV28 to TRBJ2-7; 11 bases align to TRBD1. The CDR3 totals 15 residues. Germline CDR1 is MDHEN and CDR2 is SYDVKM. The junction had 7 bases not matched to a gene; V was cut back by 5 bases and J by 4 bases.

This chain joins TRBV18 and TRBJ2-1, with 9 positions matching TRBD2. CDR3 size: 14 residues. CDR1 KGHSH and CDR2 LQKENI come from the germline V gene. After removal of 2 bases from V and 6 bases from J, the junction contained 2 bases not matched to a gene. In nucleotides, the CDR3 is TGTGCCAGCTCACCAGCGGGGGGGACCAATGAGCAGTTCTTC. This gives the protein CASSPAGGTNEQFF.

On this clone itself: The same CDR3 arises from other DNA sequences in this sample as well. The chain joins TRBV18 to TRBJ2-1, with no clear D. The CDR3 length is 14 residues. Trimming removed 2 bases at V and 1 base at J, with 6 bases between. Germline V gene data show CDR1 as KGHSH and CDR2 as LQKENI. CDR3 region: CASSPGSSYNEQFF. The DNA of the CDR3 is TGTGCCAGCTCACCAGGTAGTTCCTACAATGAGCAGTTCTTC.

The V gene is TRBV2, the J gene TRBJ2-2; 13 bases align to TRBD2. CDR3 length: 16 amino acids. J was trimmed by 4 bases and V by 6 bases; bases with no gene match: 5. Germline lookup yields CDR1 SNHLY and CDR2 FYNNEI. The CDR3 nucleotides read TGTGCCAGCAGGTTACTAGCGGGAGGGTCCACCGGGGAGCTGTTTTTT. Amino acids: CASRLLAGGSTGELFF.

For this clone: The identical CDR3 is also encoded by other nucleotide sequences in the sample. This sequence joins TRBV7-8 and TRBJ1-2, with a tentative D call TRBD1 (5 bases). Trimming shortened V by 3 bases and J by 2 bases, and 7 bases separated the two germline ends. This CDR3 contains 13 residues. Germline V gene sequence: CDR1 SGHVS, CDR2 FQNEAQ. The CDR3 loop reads CASSLAGNYGYTF. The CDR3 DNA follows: TGTGCCAGCAGCTTGGCAGGGAACTATGGCTACACCTTC.

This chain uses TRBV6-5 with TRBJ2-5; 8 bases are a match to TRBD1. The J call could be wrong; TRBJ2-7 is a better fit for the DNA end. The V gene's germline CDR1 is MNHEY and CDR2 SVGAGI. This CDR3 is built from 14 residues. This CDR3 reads CASSYRTGTYEQYF. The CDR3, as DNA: TGTGCCAGCAGTTACCGGACAGGGACCTACGAGCAGTACTTC.

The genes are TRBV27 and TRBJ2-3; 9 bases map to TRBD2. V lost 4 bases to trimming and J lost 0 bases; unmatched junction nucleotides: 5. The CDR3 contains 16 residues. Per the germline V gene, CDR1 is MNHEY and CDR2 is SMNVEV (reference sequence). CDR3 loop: CASSSLAGVSTDTQYF. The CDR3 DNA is TGTGCCAGCAGTTCGTTAGCGGGAGTCAGCACAGATACGCAGTATTTT.

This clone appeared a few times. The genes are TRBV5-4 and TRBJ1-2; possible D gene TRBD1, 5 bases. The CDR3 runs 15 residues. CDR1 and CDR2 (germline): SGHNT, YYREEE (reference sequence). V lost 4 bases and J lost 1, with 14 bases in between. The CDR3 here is CASSLPKGVNYGYTF. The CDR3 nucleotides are TGTGCCAGCAGCCTCCCAAAAGGGGTTAACTATGGCTACACCTTC.

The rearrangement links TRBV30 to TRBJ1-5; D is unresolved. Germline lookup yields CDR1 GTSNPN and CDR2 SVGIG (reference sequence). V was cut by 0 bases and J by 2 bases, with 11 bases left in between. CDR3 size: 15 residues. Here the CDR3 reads CAWSVSGIGNQPQHF. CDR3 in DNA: TGTGCCTGGAGTGTATCAGGTATCGGCAATCAGCCCCAGCATTTT.

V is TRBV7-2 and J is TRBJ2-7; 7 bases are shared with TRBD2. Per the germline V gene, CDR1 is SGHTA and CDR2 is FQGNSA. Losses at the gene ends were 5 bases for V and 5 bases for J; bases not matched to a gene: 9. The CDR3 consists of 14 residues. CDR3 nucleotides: TGTGCCAGCAGCCCACAGACTAGCACCCACGAGCAGTACTTC. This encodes CASSPQTSTHEQYF.

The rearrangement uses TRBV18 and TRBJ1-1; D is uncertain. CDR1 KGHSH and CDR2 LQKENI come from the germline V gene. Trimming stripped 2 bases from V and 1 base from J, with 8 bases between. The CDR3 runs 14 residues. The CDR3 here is CASSPEARNTEAFF. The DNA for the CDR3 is TGTGCCAGCTCACCAGAGGCGCGGAACACTGAAGCTTTCTTT.

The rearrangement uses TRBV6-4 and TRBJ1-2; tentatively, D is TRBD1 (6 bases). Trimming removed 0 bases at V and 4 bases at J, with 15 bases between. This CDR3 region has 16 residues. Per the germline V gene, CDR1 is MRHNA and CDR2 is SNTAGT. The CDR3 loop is CASSDSSRGESYGYTF. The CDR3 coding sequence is TGTGCCAGCAGTGACTCGAGCAGGGGCGAAAGCTATGGCTACACCTTC.